This TCR beta chain was recovered during a study of shared clonotypes between healthy human individuals. CD45RO-negative cells were positively selected for CCR7, leaving out terminally differentiated effector memory CD45RA+ cells. Germline CDR1 MGHRA, CDR2 YSYEKL. V lost 0 bases and J 2 bases, leaving 13 bases between the germline ends. The CDR3 loop spans 16 amino acids. Generated by immunoSEQ multiplex PCR, the TCRdb table keeps only in-frame clones and is missing some. The sample consists of millions of clones, 93% of them appearing once. V gene TRBV4-1 combines with J gene TRBJ2-5; D gene unclear. Sequences were obtained from naive CD8+ T cells from PBMCs. This sequence was found in a man aged 18 to 29 in good health. Some clones in this sample may be carry-over from other donors' samples. This CDR3 is CASSQDWAMVQETQYF. In DNA form, the CDR3 reads TGCGCCAGCAGCCAAGATTGGGCAATGGTACAAGAGACCCAGTACTTC.